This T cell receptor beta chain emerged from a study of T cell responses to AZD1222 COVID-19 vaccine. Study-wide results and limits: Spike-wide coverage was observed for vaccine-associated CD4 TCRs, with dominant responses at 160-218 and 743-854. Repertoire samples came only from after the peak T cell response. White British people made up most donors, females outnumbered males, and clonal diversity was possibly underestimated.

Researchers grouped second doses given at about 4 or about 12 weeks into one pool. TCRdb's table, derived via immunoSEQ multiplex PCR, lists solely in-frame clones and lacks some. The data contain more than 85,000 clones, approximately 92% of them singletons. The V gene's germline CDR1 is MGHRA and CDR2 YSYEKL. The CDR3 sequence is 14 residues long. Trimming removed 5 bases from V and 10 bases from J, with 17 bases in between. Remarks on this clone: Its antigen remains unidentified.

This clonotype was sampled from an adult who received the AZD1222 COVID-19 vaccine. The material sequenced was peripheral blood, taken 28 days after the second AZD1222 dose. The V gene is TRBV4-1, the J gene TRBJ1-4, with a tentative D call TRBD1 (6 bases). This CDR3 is CASSGGRGEVKLFF. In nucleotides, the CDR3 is TGCGCCAGCAGCGGTGGCAGGGGCGAGGTAAAACTGTTTTTT.